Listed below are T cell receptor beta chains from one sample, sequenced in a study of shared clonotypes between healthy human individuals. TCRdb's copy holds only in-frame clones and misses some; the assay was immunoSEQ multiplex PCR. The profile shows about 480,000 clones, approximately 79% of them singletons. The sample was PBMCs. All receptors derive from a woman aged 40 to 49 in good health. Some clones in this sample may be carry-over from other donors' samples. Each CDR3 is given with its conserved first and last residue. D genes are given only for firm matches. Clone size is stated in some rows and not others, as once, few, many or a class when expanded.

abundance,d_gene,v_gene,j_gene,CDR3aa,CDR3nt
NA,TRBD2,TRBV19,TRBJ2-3,CASSARTSGRLLTQYF,TGTGCCAGTAGTGCTAGGACTAGCGGGAGACTACTTACGCAGTATTTT
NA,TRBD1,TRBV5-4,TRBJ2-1,CASSLDRGRREQFF,TGTGCCAGCAGCTTGGACAGGGGGCGACGGGAGCAGTTCTTC
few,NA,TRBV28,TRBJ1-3,CASSTQGIGNTIYF,TGTGCCAGCAGTACTCAGGGGATTGGAAACACCATATATTTT
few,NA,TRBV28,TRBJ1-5,CASSFRGRSNQPQHF,TGTGCCAGCAGTTTTAGGGGACGAAGCAATCAGCCCCAGCATTTT
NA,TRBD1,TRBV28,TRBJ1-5,CASSSIRDRVNQPQHF,TGTGCCAGCAGCTCCATTCGGGACAGGGTCAATCAGCCCCAGCATTTT
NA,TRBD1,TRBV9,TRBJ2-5,CASSVGTGGYQETQYF,TGTGCCAGCAGCGTTGGGACAGGGGGGTACCAAGAGACCCAGTACTTC
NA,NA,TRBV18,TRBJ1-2,CASSPWGIYGYTF,TGTGCCAGCTCACCGTGGGGGATCTATGGCTACACCTTC
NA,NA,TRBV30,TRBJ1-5,CAWSVFSNQPQHF,TGTGCCTGGAGTGTATTTAGCAATCAGCCCCAGCATTTT
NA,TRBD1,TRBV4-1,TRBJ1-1,CASSPPNRGRLAFF,TGCGCCAGCAGCCCACCTAACAGGGGGCGGCTAGCTTTCTTT
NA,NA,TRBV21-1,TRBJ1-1,CASRTAVATQSIRTEAFF,TGTGCCAGCAGGACCGCTGTAGCTACACAATCAATTCGCACTGAAGCTTTCTTT
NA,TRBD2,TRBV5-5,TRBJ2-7,CASSLRFATSGFEQYF,TGTGCCAGCAGCTTGAGGTTTGCGACTAGCGGGTTCGAGCAGTACTTC
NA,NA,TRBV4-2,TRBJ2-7,CASSQEVGYEQYF,TGTGCCAGCAGCCAAGAGGTGGGGTACGAGCAGTACTTC
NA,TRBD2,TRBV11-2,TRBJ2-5,CASSLKREVGTQYF,TGTGCCAGCAGCTTGAAGCGGGAGGTCGGGACCCAGTACTTC
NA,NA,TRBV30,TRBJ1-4,CAWSVSGIGEKLFF,TGTGCCTGGAGTGTATCAGGCATAGGGGAAAAACTGTTTTTT
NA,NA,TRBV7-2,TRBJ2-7,CASSLWGSSYEQYF,TGTGCCAGCAGCTTATGGGGGAGCTCCTACGAGCAGTACTTC